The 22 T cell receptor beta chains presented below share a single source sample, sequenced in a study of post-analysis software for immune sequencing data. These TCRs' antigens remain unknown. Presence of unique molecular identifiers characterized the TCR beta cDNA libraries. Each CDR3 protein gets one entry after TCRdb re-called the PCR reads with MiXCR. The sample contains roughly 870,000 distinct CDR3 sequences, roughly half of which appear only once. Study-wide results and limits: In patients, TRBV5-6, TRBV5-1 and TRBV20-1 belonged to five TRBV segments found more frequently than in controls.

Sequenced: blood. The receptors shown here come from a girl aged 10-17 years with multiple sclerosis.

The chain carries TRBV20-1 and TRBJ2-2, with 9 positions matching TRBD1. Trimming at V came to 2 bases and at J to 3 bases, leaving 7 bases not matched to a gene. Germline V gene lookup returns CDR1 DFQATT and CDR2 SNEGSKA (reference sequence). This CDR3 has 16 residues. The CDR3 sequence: CSARNAGTGHTGELFF. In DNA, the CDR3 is TGCAGTGCTAGAAACGCGGGGACAGGGCACACCGGGGAGCTGTTTTTT.

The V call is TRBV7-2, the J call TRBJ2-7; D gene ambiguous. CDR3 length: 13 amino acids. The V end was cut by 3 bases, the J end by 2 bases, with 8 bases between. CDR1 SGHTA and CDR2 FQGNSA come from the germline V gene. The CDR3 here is CASSFKQTYEQYF. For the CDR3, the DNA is TGTGCCAGCAGCTTTAAGCAGACCTACGAGCAGTACTTC.

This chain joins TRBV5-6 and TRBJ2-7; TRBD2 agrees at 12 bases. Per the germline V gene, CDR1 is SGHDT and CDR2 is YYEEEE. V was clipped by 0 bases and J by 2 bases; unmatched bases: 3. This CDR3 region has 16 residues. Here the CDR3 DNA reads TGTGCCAGCAGCTTGGATCTAGCGGGGGGGGCCTACGAGCAGTACTTC. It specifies CASSLDLAGGAYEQYF. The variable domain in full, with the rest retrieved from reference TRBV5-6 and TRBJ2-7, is DAGVTQSPTHLIKTRGQQVTLRCSPKSGHDTVSWYQQALGQGPQFIFQYYEEEERQRGNFPDRFSGHQFPNYSSELNVNALLLGDSALYLCASSLDLAGGAYEQYFGPGTRLTVT.

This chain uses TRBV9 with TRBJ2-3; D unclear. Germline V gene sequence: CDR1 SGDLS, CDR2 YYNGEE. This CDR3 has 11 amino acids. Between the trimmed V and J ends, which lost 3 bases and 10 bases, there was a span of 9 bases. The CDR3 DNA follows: TGTGCCAGCAGCGGCGCCGACCCGCAGTATTTT. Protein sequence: CASSGADPQYF.

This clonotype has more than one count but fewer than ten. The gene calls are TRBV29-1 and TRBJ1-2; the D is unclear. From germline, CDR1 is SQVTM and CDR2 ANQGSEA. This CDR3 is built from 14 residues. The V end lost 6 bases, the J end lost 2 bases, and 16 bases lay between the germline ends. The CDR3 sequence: CSVSSKGENYGYTF. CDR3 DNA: TGCAGCGTCTCATCCAAGGGAGAAAACTATGGCTACACCTTC.

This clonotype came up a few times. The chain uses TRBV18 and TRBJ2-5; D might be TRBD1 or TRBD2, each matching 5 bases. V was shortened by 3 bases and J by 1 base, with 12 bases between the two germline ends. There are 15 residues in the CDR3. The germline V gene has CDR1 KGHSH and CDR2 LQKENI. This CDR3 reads CASSPRTGLQETQYF. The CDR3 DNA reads TGTGCCAGCTCACCGCGGACGGGGCTCCAAGAGACCCAGTACTTC.

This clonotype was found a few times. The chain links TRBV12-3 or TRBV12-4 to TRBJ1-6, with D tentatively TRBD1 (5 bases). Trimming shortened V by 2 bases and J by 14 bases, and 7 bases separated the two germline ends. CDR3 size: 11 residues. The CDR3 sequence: CASSLRGSLHF. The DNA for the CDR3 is TGTGCCAGCAGTTTAAGGGGATCCCTCCACTTT.

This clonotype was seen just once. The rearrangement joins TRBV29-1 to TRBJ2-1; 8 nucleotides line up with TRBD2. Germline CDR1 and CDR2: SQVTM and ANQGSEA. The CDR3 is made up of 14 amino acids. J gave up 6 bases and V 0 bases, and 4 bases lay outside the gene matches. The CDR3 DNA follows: TGCAGCGTTGAAGATCAGCGGGAGATCAATGAGCAGTTCTTC. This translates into CSVEDQREINEQFF.

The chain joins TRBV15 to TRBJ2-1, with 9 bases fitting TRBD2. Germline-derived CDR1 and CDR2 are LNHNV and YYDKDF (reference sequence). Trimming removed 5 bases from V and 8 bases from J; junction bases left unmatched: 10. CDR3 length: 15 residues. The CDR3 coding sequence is TGTGCCACCAGCCCACAGTTTACTAGCGGGTATGAGCAGTTCTTC. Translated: CATSPQFTSGYEQFF.

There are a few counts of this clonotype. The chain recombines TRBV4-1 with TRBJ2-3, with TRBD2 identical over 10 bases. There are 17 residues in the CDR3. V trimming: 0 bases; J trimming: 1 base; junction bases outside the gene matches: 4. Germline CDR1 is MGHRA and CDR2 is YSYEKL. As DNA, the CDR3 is TGCGCCAGCAGCCAAGATCGCACTAGCGGGGGCACAGATACGCAGTATTTT. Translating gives CASSQDRTSGGTDTQYF.

CDR3 nucleotides: TGTGCCAGCAGCTTTACAAGGGTTGGTTACAATGAGCAGTTCTTC. Protein: CASSFTRVGYNEQFF. V is TRBV5-6 and J is TRBJ2-1; D remains unclear. Germline lookup yields CDR1 SGHDT and CDR2 YYEEEE. CDR3 length equals 15 residues. The V and J ends lost 2 bases and 4 bases respectively, with 13 bases between them.

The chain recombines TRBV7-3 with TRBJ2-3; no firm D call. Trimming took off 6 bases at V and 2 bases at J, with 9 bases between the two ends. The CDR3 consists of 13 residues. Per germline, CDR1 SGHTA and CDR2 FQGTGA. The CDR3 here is CASRLDATDTQYF. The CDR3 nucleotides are TGTGCCAGCAGATTAGACGCCACAGATACGCAGTATTTT.

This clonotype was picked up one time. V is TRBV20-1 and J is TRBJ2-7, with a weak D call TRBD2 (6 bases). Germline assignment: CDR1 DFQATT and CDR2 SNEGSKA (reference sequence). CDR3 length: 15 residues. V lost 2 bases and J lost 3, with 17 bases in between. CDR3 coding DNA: TGCAGTGCTAGACATTCGGGACTGCTAAACTACGAGCAGTACTTC. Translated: CSARHSGLLNYEQYF.

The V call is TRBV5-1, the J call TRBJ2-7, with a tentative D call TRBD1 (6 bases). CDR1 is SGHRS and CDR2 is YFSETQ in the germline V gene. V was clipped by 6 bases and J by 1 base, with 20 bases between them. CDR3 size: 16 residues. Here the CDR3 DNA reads TGCGCCAGCAAGAAGGGGATAGGACAGCAATCCTACGAGCAGTACTTC. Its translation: CASKKGIGQQSYEQYF.

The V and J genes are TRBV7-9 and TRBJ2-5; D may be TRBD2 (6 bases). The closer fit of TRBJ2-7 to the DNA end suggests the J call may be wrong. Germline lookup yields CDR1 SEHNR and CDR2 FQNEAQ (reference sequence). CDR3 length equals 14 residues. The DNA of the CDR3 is TGTGCCAGCAGCTTCCCGGGACTTTCCTACGAGCAGTACTTC. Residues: CASSFPGLSYEQYF.

The CDR3 spells CASSPKKETQYF. In nucleotides, the CDR3 is TGTGCCAGCAGCCCGAAGAAAGAGACCCAGTACTTC. The chain carries TRBV3-1 and TRBJ2-5; D gene ambiguous. The CDR3 spans 12 residues. The germline CDR1 and CDR2 sequences are LGHDT and YNNKEL (reference sequence). Trimming took off 4 bases at V and 3 bases at J, with 6 bases between the two ends.

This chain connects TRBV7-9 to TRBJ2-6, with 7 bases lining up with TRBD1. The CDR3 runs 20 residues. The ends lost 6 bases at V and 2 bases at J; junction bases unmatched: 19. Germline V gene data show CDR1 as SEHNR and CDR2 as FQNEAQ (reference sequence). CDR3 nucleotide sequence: TGTGCCAGCAGGACCACACCCGAATATACAGGGGTCGCTGGGGCCAACGTCCTGACTTTC. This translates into CASRTTPEYTGVAGANVLTF.

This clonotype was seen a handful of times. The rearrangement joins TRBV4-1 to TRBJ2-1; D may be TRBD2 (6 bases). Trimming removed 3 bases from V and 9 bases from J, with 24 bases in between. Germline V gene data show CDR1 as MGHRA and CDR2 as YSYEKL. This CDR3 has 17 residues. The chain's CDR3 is CASSQPTAGHLASEQFF. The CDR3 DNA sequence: TGCGCCAGCAGCCAGCCTACAGCGGGCCATCTAGCGAGTGAGCAGTTCTTC.

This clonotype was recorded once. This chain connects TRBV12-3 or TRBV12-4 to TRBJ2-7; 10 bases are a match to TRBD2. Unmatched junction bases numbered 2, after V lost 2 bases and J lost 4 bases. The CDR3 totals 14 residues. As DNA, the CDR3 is TGTGCCAGCAGTTTATGGACTAGCGGTTACGAGCAGTACTTC. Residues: CASSLWTSGYEQYF.

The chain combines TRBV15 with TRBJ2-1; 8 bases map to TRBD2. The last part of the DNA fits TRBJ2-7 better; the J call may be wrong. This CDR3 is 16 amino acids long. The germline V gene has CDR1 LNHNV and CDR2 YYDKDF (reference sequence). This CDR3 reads CATSRDSGLGAREQYF. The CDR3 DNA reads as TGTGCCACCAGCAGAGATTCGGGACTAGGAGCTAGGGAGCAGTACTTC.

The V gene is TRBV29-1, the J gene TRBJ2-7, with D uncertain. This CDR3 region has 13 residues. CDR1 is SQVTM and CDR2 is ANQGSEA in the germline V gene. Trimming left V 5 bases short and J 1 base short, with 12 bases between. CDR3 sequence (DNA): TGCAGCGTTTCTCTAGGGCCGTCCTACGAGCAGTACTTC. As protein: CSVSLGPSYEQYF.

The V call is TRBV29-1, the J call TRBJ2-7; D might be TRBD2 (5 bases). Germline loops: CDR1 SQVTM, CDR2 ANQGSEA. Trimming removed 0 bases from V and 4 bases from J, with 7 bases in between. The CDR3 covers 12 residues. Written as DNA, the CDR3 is TGCAGCGTTGAAGATGAGGGTTACGAGCAGTACTTC. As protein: CSVEDEGYEQYF.